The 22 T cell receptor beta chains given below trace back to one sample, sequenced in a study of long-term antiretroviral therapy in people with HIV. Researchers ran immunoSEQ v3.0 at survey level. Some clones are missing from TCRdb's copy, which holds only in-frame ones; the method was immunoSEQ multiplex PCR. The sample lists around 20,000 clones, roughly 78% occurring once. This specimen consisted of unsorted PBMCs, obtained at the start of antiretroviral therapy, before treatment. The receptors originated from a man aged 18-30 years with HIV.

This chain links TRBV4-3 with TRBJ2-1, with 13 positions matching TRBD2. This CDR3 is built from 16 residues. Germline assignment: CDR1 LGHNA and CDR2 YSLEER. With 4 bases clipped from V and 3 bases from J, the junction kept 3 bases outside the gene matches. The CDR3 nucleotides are TGCGCCAGCAGCCCCCGGACTAGCGGGAGCTACAATGAGCAGTTCTTC. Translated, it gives CASSPRTSGSYNEQFF.

This CDR3 is CATPGPQASDTQYF. The DNA for the CDR3 is TGTGCGACCCCCGGGCCCCAAGCGTCAGATACGCAGTATTTT. This sequence joins TRBV7-9 and TRBJ2-3; D remains ambiguous. Germline assignment: CDR1 SEHNR and CDR2 FQNEAQ (reference sequence). The CDR3 loop spans 14 amino acids.

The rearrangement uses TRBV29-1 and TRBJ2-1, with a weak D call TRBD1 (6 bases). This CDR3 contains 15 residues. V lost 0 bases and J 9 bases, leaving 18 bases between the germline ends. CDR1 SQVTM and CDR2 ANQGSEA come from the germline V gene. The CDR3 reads CSVEDGGQPNSEQFF. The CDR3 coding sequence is TGCAGCGTTGAAGATGGGGGACAACCGAACAGTGAGCAGTTCTTC.

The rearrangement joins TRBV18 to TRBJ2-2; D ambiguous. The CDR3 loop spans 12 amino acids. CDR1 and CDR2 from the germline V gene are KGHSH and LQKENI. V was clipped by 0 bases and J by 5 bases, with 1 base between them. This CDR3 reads CASSPPTGELFF. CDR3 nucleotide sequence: TGTGCCAGCTCACCACCGACCGGGGAGCTGTTTTTT.

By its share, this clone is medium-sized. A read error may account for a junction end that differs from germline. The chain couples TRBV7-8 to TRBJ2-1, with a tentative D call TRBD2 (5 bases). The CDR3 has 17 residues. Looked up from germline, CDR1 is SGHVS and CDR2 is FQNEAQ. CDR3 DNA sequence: TGTGCCAGCAGCTTTGAATTCTCGGGAAACTCCCACAATGAGCAGTTCTTC. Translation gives CASSFEFSGNSHNEQFF.

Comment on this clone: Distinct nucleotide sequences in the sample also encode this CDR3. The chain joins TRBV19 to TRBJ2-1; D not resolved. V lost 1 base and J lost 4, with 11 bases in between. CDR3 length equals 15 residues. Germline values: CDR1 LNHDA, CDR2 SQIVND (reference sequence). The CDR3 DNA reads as TGTGCCAGTAGTATAGCGTTAAACTCTTACAATGAGCAGTTCTTC. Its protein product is CASSIALNSYNEQFF.

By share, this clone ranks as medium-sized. The CDR3 DNA reads as TGTGCCAGCAGCCCGGGGACGGGGACCAAGCACGAGCAGTACTTC. Amino acids: CASSPGTGTKHEQYF. V is TRBV7-9 and J is TRBJ2-7; D may be TRBD1 or TRBD2 (5 bases each). V was cut by 5 bases and J by 5 bases, with 19 bases left in between. Germline loops: CDR1 SEHNR, CDR2 FQNEAQ (reference sequence). The CDR3 is 15 amino acids.

As DNA, the CDR3 is TGTGCCAGCAGACGACGATTAGGGGGAAACACTGAAGCTTTCTTT. Residues: CASRRRLGGNTEAFF. This chain connects TRBV28 to TRBJ1-1, with D possibly matching TRBD1 (6 bases). Germline values: CDR1 MDHEN, CDR2 SYDVKM. Deletions cut 6 bases from V and 2 bases from J, with 16 bases between. The CDR3 has 15 residues.

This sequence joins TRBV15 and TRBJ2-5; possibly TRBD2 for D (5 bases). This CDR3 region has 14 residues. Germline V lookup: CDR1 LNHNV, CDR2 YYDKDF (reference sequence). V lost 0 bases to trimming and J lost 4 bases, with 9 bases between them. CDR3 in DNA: TGTGCCACCAGCAGAGATCGGGGAGTAGAGACCCAGTACTTC. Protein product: CATSRDRGVETQYF.

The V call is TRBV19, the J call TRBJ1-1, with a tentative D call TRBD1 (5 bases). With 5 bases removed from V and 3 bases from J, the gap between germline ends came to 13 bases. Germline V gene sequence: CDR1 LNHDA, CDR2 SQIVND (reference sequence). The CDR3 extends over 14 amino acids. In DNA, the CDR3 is TGTGCCAGTAGTTTGAGGGGCGCCGACACTGAAGCTTTCTTT. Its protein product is CASSLRGADTEAFF.

CDR3 bases: TGTGCCAGCAGTCCAGGGGACTCTGGAAACACCATATATTTT. Translating it yields CASSPGDSGNTIYF. The chain links TRBV6-5 to TRBJ1-3, with a tentative D call TRBD1 (6 bases). CDR1 and CDR2 (germline): MNHEY, SVGAGI. Trimming took off 5 bases at V and 0 bases at J, with 8 bases between the two ends. The CDR3 has 14 residues.

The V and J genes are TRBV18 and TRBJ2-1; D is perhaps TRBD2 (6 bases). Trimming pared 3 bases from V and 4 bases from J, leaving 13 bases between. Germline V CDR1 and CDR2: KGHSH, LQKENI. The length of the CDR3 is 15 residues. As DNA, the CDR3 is TGTGCCAGCTCACCTGGCGGGAAGAATTACAATGAGCAGTTCTTC. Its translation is CASSPGGKNYNEQFF. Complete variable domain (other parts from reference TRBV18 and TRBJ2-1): NAGVMQNPRHLVRRRGQEARLRCSPMKGHSHVYWYRQLPEEGLKFMVYLQKENIIDESGMPKERFSAEFPKEGPSILRIQQVVRGDSAAYFCASSPGGKNYNEQFFGPGTRLTVL.

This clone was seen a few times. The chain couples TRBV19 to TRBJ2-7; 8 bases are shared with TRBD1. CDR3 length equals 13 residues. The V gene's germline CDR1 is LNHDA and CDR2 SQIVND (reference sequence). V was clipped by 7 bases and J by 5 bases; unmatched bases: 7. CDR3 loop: CASTGTGGHEQYF. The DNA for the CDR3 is TGTGCCAGTACCGGGACAGGAGGCCACGAGCAGTACTTC.

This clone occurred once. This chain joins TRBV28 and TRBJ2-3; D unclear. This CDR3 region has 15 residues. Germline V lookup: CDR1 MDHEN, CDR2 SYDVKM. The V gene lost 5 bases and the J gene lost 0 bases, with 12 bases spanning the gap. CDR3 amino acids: CASSHSIPSTDTQYF. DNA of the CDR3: TGTGCCAGCAGTCACAGTATTCCTAGCACAGATACGCAGTATTTT.

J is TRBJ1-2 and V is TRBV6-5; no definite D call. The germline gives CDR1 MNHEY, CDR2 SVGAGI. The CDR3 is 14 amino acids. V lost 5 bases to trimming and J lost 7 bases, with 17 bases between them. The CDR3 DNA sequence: TGTGCCAGCAGTCCCTCTGGAGGCCCCTTTGGCTACACCTTC. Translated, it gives CASSPSGGPFGYTF.

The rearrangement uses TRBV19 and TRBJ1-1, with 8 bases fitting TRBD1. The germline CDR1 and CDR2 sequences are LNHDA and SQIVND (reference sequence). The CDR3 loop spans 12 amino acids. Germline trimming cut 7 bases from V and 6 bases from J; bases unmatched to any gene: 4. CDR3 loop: CASTSDRAEAFF. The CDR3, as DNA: TGTGCCAGTACCTCGGACAGGGCTGAAGCTTTCTTT.

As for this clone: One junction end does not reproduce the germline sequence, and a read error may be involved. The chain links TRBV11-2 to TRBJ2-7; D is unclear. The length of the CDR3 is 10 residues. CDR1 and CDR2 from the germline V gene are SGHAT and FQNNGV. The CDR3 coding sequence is TGTGCCAGCAGTTTAGGAGAGCAGTACTTC. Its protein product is CASSLGEQYF.

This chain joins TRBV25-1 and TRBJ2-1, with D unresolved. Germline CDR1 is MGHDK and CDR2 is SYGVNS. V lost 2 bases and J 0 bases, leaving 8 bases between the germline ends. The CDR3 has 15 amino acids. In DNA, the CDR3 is TGTGCCAGCAGTGAAGGGTTGAACTCCTACAATGAGCAGTTCTTC. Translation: CASSEGLNSYNEQFF.

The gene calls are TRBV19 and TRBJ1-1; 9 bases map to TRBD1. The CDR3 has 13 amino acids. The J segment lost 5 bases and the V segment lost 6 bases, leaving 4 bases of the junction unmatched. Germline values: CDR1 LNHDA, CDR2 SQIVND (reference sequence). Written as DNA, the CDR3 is TGTGCCAGTAGAGAGGACAGGGGTACTGAAGCTTTCTTT. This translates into CASREDRGTEAFF.

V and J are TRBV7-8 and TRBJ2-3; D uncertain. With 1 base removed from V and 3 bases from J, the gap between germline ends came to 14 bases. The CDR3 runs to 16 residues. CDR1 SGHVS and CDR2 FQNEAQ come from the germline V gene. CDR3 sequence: CASSLEGSEWTDTQYF. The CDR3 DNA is TGTGCCAGCAGCTTAGAAGGTTCAGAATGGACAGATACGCAGTATTTT.

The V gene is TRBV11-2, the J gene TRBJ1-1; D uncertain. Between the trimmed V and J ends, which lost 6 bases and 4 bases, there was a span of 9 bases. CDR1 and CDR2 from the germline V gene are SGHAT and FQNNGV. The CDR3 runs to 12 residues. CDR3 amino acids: CASSLDGTEAFF. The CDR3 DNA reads TGTGCCAGCAGTTTGGACGGCACTGAAGCTTTCTTT. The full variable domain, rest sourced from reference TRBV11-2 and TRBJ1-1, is EAGVAQSPRYKIIEKRQSVAFWCNPISGHATLYWYQQILGQGPKLLIQFQNNGVVDDSQLPKDRFSAERLKGVDSTLKIQPAKLEDSAVYLCASSLDGTEAFFGQGTRLTVV.

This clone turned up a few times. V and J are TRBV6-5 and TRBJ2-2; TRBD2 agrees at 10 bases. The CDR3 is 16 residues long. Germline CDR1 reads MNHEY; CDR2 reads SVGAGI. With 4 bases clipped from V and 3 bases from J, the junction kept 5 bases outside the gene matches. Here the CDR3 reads CASSSLAGLDTGELFF. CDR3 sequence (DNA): TGTGCCAGCAGTTCACTAGCGGGACTAGACACCGGGGAGCTGTTTTTT.